There are many counts of the clone carrying this T cell receptor (beta chain). These data originate in a study of T cells in Graves' hyperthyroidism and ophthalmopathy. Together with thyroid ultrasound, orbital computed tomography, serum thyroxine and TRAb, clinical symptoms were used for diagnoses. The PBMCs were sourced from fresh peripheral blood (less than 11 ml). Researchers amplified the TCR beta CDR3 regions from RNA transcripts. A first-round RT-PCR of the TCR CDR3 used the HTBI primer set. One entry per CDR3 protein results from TCRdb running MiXCR on the multiplex PCR reads. Of about 600,000 distinct CDR3 sequences listed, 14% are singletons. The V gene end was trimmed by 4 bases and the J gene end by 3 bases; junction bases not matched to a gene: 11. The length of the CDR3 is 17 residues. Germline V CDR1 and CDR2: LNHDA, SQIVND (reference sequence).

The chain combines TRBV19 with TRBJ2-3, with 9 bases fitting TRBD2. Specimen: blood. This sequence originates from a woman between 18 and 29 years old with Graves' ophthalmopathy. In nucleotides, the CDR3 is TGTGCCAGTAGTACCCCCATTATAGCGGGAGCGACAGATACGCAGTATTTT. Translating gives CASSTPIIAGATDTQYF.